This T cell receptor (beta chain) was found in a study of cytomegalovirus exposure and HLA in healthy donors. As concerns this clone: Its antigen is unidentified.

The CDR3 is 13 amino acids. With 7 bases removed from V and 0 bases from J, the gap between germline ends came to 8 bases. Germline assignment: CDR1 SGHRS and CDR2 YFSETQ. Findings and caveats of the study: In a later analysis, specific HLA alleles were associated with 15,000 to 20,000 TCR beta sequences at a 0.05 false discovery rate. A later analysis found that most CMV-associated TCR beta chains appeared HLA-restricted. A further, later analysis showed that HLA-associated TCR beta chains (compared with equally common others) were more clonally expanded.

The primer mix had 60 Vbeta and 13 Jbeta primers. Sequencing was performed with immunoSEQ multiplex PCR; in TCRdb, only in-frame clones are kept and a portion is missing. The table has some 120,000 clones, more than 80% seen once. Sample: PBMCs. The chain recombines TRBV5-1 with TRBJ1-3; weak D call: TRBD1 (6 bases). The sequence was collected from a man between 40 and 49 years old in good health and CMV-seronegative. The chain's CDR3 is CASRDTSGNTIYF. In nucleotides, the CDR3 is TGCGCCAGCCGGGACACCTCTGGAAACACCATATATTTT.